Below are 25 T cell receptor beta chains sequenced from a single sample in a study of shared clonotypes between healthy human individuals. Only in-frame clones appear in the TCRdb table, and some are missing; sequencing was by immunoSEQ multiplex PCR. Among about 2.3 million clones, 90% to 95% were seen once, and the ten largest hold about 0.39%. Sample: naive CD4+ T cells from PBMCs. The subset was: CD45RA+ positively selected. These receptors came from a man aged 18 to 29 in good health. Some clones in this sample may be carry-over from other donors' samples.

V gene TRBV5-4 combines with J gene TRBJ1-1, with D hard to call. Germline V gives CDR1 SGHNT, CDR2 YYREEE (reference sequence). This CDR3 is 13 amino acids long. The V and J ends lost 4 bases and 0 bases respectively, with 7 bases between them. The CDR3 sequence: CASSQDLNTEAFF. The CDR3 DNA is TGTGCCAGCAGCCAAGACTTGAACACTGAAGCTTTCTTT.

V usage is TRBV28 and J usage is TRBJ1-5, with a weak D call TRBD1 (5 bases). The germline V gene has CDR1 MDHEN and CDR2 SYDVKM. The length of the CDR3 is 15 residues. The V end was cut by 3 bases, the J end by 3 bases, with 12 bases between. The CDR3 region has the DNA TGTGCCAGCAGTTTGGGGGGGGACCTCAATCAGCCCCAGCATTTT. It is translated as CASSLGGDLNQPQHF.

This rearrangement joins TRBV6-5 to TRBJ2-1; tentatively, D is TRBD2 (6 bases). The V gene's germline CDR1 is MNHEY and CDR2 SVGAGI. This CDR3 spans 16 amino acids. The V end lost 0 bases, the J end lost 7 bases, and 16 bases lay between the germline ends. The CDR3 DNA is TGTGCCAGCAGTTACTCCGGGGGTGGGTCGGGGAATGAGCAGTTCTTC. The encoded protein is CASSYSGGGSGNEQFF.

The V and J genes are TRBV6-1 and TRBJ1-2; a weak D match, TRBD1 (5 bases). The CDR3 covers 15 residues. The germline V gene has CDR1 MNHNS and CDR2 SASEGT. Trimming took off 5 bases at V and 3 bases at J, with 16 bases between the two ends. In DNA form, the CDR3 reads TGTGCCAGCAGTATTGTCAGGGAATTCGACTATGGCTACACCTTC. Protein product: CASSIVREFDYGYTF.

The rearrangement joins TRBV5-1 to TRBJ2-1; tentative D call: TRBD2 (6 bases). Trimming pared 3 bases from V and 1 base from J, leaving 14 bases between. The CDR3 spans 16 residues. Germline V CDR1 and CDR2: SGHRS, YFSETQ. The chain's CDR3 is CASSSTGTESYNEQFF. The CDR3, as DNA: TGCGCCAGCAGCTCCACCGGGACTGAGTCCTACAATGAGCAGTTCTTC.

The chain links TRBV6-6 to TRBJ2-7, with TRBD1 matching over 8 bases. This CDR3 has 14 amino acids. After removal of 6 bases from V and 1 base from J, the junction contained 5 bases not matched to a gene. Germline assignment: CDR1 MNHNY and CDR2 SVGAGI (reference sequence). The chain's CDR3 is CASSDGQGSYEQYF. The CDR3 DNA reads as TGTGCCAGCAGCGATGGACAGGGATCCTACGAGCAGTACTTC.

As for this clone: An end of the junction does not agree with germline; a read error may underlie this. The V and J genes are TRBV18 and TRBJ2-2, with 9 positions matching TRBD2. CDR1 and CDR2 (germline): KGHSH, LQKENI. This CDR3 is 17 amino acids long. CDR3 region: CASSPLASGMNTGELFF. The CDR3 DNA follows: TGTGCCAGCTCCCCACTTGCTAGCGGGATGAACACCGGGGAGCTGTTTTTT.

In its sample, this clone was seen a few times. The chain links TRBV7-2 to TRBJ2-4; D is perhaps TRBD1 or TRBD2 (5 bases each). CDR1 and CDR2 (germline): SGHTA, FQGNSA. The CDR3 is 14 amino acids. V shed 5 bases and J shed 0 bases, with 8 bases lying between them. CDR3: CASSPGTAKNIQYF. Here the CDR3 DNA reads TGTGCCAGCAGCCCCGGGACAGCCAAAAACATTCAGTACTTC.

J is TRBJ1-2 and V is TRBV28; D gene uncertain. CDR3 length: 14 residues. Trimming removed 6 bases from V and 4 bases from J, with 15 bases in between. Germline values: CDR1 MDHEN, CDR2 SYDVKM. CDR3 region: CASSSAGETYGYTF. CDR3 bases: TGTGCCAGCAGCTCCGCCGGGGAGACCTATGGCTACACCTTC.

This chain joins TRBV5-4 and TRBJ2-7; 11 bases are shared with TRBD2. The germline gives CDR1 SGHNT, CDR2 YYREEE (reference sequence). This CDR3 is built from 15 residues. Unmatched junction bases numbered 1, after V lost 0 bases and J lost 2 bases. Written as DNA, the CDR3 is TGTGCCAGCAGCTTGGGTAGCGGGAGGGCCTACGAGCAGTACTTC. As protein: CASSLGSGRAYEQYF. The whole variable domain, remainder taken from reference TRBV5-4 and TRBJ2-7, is ETGVTQSPTHLIKTRGQQVTLRCSSQSGHNTVSWYQQALGQGPQFIFQYYREEENGRGNFPPRFSGLQFPNYSSELNVNALELDDSALYLCASSLGSGRAYEQYFGPGTRLTVT.

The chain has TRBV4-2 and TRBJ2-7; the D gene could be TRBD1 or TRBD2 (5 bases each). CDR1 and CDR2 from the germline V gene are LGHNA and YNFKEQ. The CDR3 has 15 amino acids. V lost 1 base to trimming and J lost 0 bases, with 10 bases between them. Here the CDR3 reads CASSQVGTSSYEQYF. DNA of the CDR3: TGTGCCAGCAGCCAAGTTGGGACCAGCTCCTACGAGCAGTACTTC.

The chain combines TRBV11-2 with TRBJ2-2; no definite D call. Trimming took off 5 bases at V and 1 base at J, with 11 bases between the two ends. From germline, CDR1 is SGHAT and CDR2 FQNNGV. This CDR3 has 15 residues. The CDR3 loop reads CASSRVQMNTGELFF. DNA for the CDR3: TGTGCCAGCAGCCGCGTACAGATGAACACCGGGGAGCTGTTTTTT.

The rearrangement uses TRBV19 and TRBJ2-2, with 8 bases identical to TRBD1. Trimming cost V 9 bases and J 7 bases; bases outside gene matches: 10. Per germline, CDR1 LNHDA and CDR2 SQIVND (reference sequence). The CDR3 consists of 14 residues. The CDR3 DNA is TGTGCCAGCACGGACAGGGCACATCACGGGGAGCTGTTTTTT. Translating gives CASTDRAHHGELFF.

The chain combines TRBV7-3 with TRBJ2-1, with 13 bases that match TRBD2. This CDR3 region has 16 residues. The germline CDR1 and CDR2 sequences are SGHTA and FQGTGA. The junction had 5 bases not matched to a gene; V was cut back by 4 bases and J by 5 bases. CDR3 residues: CASSSWTSGRHNEQFF. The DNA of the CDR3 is TGTGCCAGCAGCTCATGGACTAGCGGGAGACACAATGAGCAGTTCTTC. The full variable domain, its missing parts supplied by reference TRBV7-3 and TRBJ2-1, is GAGVSQTPSNKVTEKGKYVELRCDPISGHTALYWYRQSLGQGPEFLIYFQGTGAADDSGLPNDRFFAVRPEGSVSTLKIQRTERGDSAVYLCASSSWTSGRHNEQFFGPGTRLTVL.

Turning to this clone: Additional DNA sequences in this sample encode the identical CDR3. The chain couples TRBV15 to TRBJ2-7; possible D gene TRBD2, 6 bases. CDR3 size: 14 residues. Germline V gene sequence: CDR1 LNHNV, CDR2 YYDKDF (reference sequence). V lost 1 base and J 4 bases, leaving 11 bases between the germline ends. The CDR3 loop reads CATSRGGGSYEQYF. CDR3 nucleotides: TGTGCCACCAGCAGAGGTGGAGGGAGTTACGAGCAGTACTTC.

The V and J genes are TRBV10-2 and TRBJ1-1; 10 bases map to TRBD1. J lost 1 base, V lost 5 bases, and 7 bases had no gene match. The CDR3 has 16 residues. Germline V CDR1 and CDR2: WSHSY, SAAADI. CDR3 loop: CASSYDRGRPNTEAFF. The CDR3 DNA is TGCGCCAGCAGTTATGACAGGGGGCGGCCGAACACTGAAGCTTTCTTT.

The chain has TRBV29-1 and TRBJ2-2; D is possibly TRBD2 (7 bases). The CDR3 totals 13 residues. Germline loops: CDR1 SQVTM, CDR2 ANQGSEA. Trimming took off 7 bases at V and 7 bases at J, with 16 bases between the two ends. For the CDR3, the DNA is TGCAGCGCCCATGGGGGGGCCGGCGGGGAGCTGTTTTTT. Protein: CSAHGGAGGELFF.

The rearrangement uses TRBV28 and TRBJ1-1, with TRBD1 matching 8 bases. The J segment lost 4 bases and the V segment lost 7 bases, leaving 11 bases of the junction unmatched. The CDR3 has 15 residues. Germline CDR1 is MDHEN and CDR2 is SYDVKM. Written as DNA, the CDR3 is TGTGCCAGCAATGGGAGGAACAGGGGGTCCACTGAAGCTTTCTTT. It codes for CASNGRNRGSTEAFF.

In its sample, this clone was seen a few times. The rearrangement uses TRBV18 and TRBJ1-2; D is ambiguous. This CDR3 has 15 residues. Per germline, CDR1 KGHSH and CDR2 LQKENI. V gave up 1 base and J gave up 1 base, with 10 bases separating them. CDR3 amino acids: CASSPQLTSNYGYTF. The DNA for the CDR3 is TGTGCCAGCTCACCACAATTGACTAGTAACTATGGCTACACCTTC.

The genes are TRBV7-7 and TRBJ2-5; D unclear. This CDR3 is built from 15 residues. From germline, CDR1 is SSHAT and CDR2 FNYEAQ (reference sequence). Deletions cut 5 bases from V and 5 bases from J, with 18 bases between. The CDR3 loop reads CASSASGPLGETQYF. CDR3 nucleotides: TGTGCCAGCAGCGCCTCCGGGCCCCTCGGGGAGACCCAGTACTTC. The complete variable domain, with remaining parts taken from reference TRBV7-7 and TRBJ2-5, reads GAGVSQSPRYKVTKRGQDVTLRCDPISSHATLYWYQQALGQGPEFLTYFNYEAQPDKSGLPSDRFSAERPEGSISTLTIQRTEQRDSAMYRCASSASGPLGETQYFGPGTRLLVL.

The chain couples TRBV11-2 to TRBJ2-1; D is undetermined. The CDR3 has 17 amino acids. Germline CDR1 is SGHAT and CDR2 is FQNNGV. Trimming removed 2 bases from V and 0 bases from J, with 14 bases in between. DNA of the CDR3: TGTGCCAGCAGCTTAAACGTGGGTCGGGCCTCCTACAATGAGCAGTTCTTC. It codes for CASSLNVGRASYNEQFF.

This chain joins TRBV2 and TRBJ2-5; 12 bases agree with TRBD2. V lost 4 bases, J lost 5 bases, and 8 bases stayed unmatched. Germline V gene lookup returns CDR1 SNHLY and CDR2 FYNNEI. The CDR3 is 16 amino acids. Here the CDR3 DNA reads TGTGCCAGCAGTGGGGCTAGCGGGAGGGCCGGGGAGACCCAGTACTTC. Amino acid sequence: CASSGASGRAGETQYF. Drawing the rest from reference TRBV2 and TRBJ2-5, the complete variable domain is EPEVTQTPSHQVTQMGQEVILRCVPISNHLYFYWYRQILGQKVEFLVSFYNNEISEKSEIFDDQFSVERPDGSNFTLKIRSTKLEDSAMYFCASSGASGRAGETQYFGPGTRLLVL.

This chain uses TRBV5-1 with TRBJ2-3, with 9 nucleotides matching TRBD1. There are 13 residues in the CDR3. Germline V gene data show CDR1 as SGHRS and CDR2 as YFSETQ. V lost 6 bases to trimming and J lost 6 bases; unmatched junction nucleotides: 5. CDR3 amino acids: CASTQQGADTQYF. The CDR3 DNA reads TGCGCCAGCACCCAACAGGGGGCGGATACGCAGTATTTT.

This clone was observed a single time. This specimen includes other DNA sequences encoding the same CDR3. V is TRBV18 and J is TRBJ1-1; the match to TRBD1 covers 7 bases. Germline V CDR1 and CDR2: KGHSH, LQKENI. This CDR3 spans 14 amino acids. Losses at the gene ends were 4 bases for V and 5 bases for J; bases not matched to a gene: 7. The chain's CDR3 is CASSRQGGGTEAFF. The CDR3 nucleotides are TGTGCCAGCTCACGACAGGGTGGGGGAACTGAAGCTTTCTTT.

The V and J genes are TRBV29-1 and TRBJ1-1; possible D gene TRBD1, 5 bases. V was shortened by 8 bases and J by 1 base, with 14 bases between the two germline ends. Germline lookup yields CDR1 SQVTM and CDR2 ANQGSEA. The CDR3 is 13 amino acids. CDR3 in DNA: TGCAGCCCGGCTGCCGGACAGAACACTGAAGCTTTCTTT. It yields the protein CSPAAGQNTEAFF.